This T cell receptor beta chain originates from a study of vaccination and CD4 T cells after COVID-19. With respect to this clonotype: As yet, its antigen is unknown.

An Oncomine TCR Beta short-read assay was used to sequence the DNA from cultured CD4+ T cells. A single record per CDR3 protein comes from TCRdb applying MiXCR to the PCR reads. The table includes some 9,500 distinct CDR3 sequences, less than 60% detected once. With 1 base removed from V and 6 bases from J, the gap between germline ends came to 10 bases. The germline V gene has CDR1 KGHSH and CDR2 LQKENI. This CDR3 is built from 15 residues. Regarding treatment: roughly ten-day PBMC culture with coronavirus spike peptide pools or control peptides (ViraFEST assay). This sequence joins TRBV18 and TRBJ1-6; the D is unclear. This sequence originates from a human donor who had recovered from COVID-19. The material sequenced was CD4+ T cells from blood, cultured in vitro. CDR3 in amino acids: CASSPLAHTNSPLHF. The CDR3 DNA reads as TGTGCCAGCTCACCACTGGCGCACACTAATTCACCCCTCCACTTT.